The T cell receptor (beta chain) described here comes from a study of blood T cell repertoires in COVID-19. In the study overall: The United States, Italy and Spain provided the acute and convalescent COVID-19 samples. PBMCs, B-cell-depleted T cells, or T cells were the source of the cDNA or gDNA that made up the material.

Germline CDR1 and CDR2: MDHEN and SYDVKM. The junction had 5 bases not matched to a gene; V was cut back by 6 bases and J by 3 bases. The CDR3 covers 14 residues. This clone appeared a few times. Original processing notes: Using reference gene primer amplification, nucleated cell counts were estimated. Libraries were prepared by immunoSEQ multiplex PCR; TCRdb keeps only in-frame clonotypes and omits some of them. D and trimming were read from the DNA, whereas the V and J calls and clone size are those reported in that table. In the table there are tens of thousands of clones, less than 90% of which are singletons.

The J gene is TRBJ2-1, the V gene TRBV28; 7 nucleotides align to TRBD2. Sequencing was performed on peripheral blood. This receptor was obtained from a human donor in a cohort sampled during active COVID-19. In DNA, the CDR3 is TGTGCCAGCAGCCGGGGCGGGGGCTACAATGAGCAGTTCTTC. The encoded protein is CASSRGGGYNEQFF.